The T cell receptor (beta chain) under discussion was sequenced for a study of blood T cell repertoires in COVID-19. Overall study context: Nucleic acid was either cDNA or gDNA, and it came from T cells, B-cell-depleted T cells, or PBMCs.

Profiling relied on immunoSEQ multiplex PCR, and the TCRdb table lists in-frame clones only, not all of them. The table lists around 170,000 clones, around 80% of them singletons. Germline CDR1 is SGHTA and CDR2 is FQGTGA. V lost 3 bases, J lost 2 bases, and 10 bases lay in between. This CDR3 spans 14 amino acids. Material for sequencing was peripheral blood. The receptor comes from a young man with active or convalescent COVID-19. The V gene is TRBV7-3, the J gene TRBJ2-5, with D perhaps TRBD1 (7 bases). The CDR3 DNA reads as TGTGCCAGCAGCTTCGCAGGGGGGCAAGAGACCCAGTACTTC. Its protein is CASSFAGGQETQYF.